This T cell receptor (beta chain) was sequenced in a study of tumor T cells in aggressive B-cell lymphoma. This table comes from immunoSEQ multiplex PCR, and its TCRdb copy is limited to in-frame clones, with some not included. The repertoire holds just over 1,000 clones, about 90% seen once, with 10% to 15% in the top ten. CDR3 size: 15 residues. V was pared by 1 base and J by 3 bases, with 2 bases of the junction left unmatched. Germline-derived CDR1 and CDR2 are SGHTA and FQGNSA. The sequence was collected from an adult with diffuse large B cell lymphoma. The sequencing input was tumor tissue. This sequence joins TRBV7-2 and TRBJ2-7, with 11 bases that match TRBD2. The CDR3 nucleotides are TGTGCCAGCAGCTTAGAGACTAGCGGGAACTACGAGCAGTACTTC. This sequence encodes CASSLETSGNYEQYF.